This T cell receptor (beta chain) was observed in a study of STAT5B mutations in CD4+ large granular lymphocyte leukemia. Per the original methods: A productive frequency of 2.59 x 10-5 was the lowest detectable. Assay: immunoSEQ multiplex PCR; the TCRdb copy retains only in-frame clones and omits some. V and J calls plus clone size are reproduced from that table; the DNA served to infer D and trimming. The sample carries some 30,000 clones, around four fifths recorded once. Trimming shortened V by 6 bases and J by 5 bases, and 17 bases separated the two germline ends. This CDR3 contains 13 residues. Germline V gene lookup returns CDR1 SQVTM and CDR2 ANQGSEA. Study conclusions and caveats: Without putative leukemic clones, patient CD4-sorted repertoires remained more clonal than healthy CD4+ repertoires. Top patient clones used TRBV06 genes more often: 8/27 versus 2/35 in controls.

Healthy controls were blood donor buffy coats. Concerning this clone itself: Its antigen is as yet unknown.

The receptor's source is a human donor in good health. The sequenced sample consisted of CD4+ T cells from blood buffy coats. This sequence joins TRBV29-1 and TRBJ2-7, with D possibly TRBD1 on 6 matching bases. DNA for the CDR3: TGCAGCGTAAAACGTGCAGGGGCCGACGAGCAGTACTTC. Protein sequence: CSVKRAGADEQYF.